The next 11 T cell receptor beta chains were all read from a single sample in a study of T cells in Graves' hyperthyroidism and ophthalmopathy. Using RNA transcripts as the source, TCR beta CDR3 regions were amplified. Carried out on the TCR CDR3, a first-round RT-PCR used the HTBI primer set. Using its own MiXCR run on the multiplex PCR reads, TCRdb lists one record per CDR3 protein. Of approximately 530,000 distinct CDR3 sequences listed, 16% are singletons. The specimen was blood. These receptors were obtained from a woman aged 18-29 years with Graves' hyperthyroidism.

The J gene is TRBJ2-3, the V gene TRBV7-9, with 8 bases lining up with TRBD1. The CDR3 length is 15 residues. The junction had 6 bases not matched to a gene; V was cut back by 5 bases and J by 2 bases. Per the germline V gene, CDR1 is SEHNR and CDR2 is FQNEAQ (reference sequence). The chain's CDR3 is CASSQTGVVTDTQYF. CDR3 nucleotide sequence: TGTGCCAGCAGCCAGACAGGGGTTGTCACAGATACGCAGTATTTT.

This clonotype was seen ten or more times. The chain has TRBV12-3 or TRBV12-4 and TRBJ1-1, with TRBD1 as a possible D gene (5 bases). The CDR3 length is 15 residues. V was shortened by 4 bases and J by 3 bases, with 15 bases between the two germline ends. The CDR3 DNA follows: TGTGCCAGCAGTTCGGACAATTGGTCCCACACTGAAGCTTTCTTT. As protein: CASSSDNWSHTEAFF.

This clonotype has a handful of counts. The chain is built from TRBV15 and TRBJ1-2; TRBD1 aligns across 8 bases. This CDR3 has 15 residues. CDR1 and CDR2 from the germline V gene are LNHNV and YYDKDF (reference sequence). V was clipped by 1 base and J by 1 base; unmatched bases: 2. The CDR3 DNA sequence: TGTGCCACCAGCAGAGCGACAGGGGTTAACTATGGCTACACCTTC. Translated, it gives CATSRATGVNYGYTF. Full variable domain (remainder filled in from reference TRBV15 and TRBJ1-2): DAMVIQNPRYQVTQFGKPVTLSCSQTLNHNVMYWYQQKSSQAPKLLFHYYDKDFNNEADTPDNFQSRRPNTSFCFLDIRSPGLGDTAMYLCATSRATGVNYGYTFGSGTRLTVV.

This clonotype was observed a few times. This CDR3 is CASSLGSPVSNTEAFF. CDR3 DNA: TGTGCCAGCAGCTTAGGCTCCCCGGTTTCGAACACTGAAGCTTTCTTT. The chain has TRBV11-3 and TRBJ1-1; D not certain. V lost 1 base and J 1 base, leaving 13 bases between the germline ends. CDR3 length: 16 amino acids. CDR1 is SGHNT and CDR2 is YENEEA in the germline V gene.

This clonotype was seen repeatedly, ten times or more. This rearrangement joins TRBV27 to TRBJ2-1; 14 bases line up with TRBD2. The germline V gene has CDR1 MNHEY and CDR2 SMNVEV (reference sequence). The ends lost 6 bases at V and 0 bases at J; junction bases unmatched: 4. This CDR3 contains 17 residues. The CDR3 DNA reads as TGTGCCAGCAGCGGACTAGCGGGGGGACGCTCCTACAATGAGCAGTTCTTC. Its protein is CASSGLAGGRSYNEQFF.

This clonotype was picked up many times. V is TRBV9 and J is TRBJ2-7, with D hard to call. The CDR3 loop spans 13 amino acids. CDR1 and CDR2 (germline): SGDLS, YYNGEE. V was trimmed by 0 bases and J by 3 bases, leaving 7 bases between them. CDR3 sequence reads: CASSVGMHYEQYF. The CDR3 DNA follows: TGTGCCAGCAGCGTAGGCATGCACTACGAGCAGTACTTC.

The chain employs TRBV12-5 and TRBJ2-7, with 10 bases matching TRBD2. CDR3 length: 15 amino acids. Germline V CDR1 and CDR2: LGHNT, FRNRAP. Trimming removed 2 bases from V and 1 base from J; junction bases left unmatched: 2. The CDR3 DNA follows: TGTGCTAGTGGTTTGTCTAGCGGGGGTTCCTACGAGCAGTACTTC. Translating it yields CASGLSSGGSYEQYF.

The genes are TRBV20-1 and TRBJ1-1; D call uncertain. The CDR3 runs 14 residues. Germline V gives CDR1 DFQATT, CDR2 SNEGSKA (reference sequence). Trimming shortened V by 2 bases and J by 5 bases, and 15 bases separated the two germline ends. The CDR3 DNA is TGCAGTGCTAGATATAACCTCGATTTAACTGAAGCTTTCTTT. Its translation is CSARYNLDLTEAFF.

This clonotype showed up many times. This chain links TRBV2 with TRBJ2-7; the D gene is possibly TRBD1 (6 bases). This CDR3 has 15 amino acids. Germline V lookup: CDR1 SNHLY, CDR2 FYNNEI. V was cut by 3 bases and J by 5 bases, with 17 bases left in between. CDR3 amino acids: CASSDRLGGRDEQYF. Here the CDR3 DNA reads TGTGCCAGCAGTGATCGGTTAGGGGGACGGGACGAGCAGTACTTC.

This clonotype was recorded many times. The chain employs TRBV18 and TRBJ2-5, with 7 bases fitting TRBD1. Germline V CDR1 and CDR2: KGHSH, LQKENI. The V segment lost 5 bases and the J segment 1 base; nucleotides outside the gene matches: 7. The CDR3 spans 15 residues. The CDR3 region is CASSSTGQIQETQYF. The CDR3 DNA sequence: TGTGCCAGCTCATCTACGGGACAGATCCAAGAGACCCAGTACTTC.

Only a few counts were recorded for this clonotype. The chain uses TRBV30 and TRBJ1-3; 8 bases map to TRBD1. The ends lost 5 bases at V and 4 bases at J; junction bases unmatched: 7. This CDR3 comprises 14 residues. Per the germline V gene, CDR1 is GTSNPN and CDR2 is SVGIG (reference sequence). The CDR3 region is CAWDAGGTGNTIYF. The CDR3 region has the DNA TGTGCCTGGGACGCAGGGGGCACAGGAAACACCATATATTTT.